A single sample gave rise to the 17 T cell receptor beta chains below, sequenced in a study of shared clonotypes between healthy human individuals. CD45RO-negative cells were positively selected for CCR7, leaving out terminally differentiated effector memory CD45RA+ cells. Only in-frame clones appear in the TCRdb table, and some are missing; sequencing was by immunoSEQ multiplex PCR. Seen here are under 1 million clones, 85% to 95% observed once, and the top ten hold 24%. Sequenced: naive CD8+ T cells sorted from blood. Receptors originate from a man aged 25 to 45 in good health.

The chain uses TRBV7-9 and TRBJ2-3, with TRBD1 matching 7 bases. V shed 4 bases and J 6 bases; nucleotides not matched to a gene: 10. The CDR3 is made up of 15 amino acids. Germline loops: CDR1 SEHNR, CDR2 FQNEAQ (reference sequence). The CDR3 DNA is TGTGCCAGCAGCTCCCCATGGACAGGAACGGATACGCAGTATTTT. Its protein is CASSSPWTGTDTQYF. The full variable domain, its missing parts supplied by reference TRBV7-9 and TRBJ2-3, is DTGVSQNPRHKITKRGQNVTFRCDPISEHNRLYWYRQTLGQGPEFLTYFQNEAQLEKSRLLSDRFSAERPKGSFSTLEIQRTEQGDSAMYLCASSSPWTGTDTQYFGPGTRLTVL.

The chain carries TRBV4-2 and TRBJ2-7; a possible D gene is TRBD1 (5 bases). Germline CDR1 and CDR2: LGHNA and YNFKEQ. V lost 3 bases to trimming and J lost 5 bases, with 20 bases between them. The CDR3 is 16 residues long. The CDR3 coding sequence is TGTGCCAGCAGCCAGTCCTTGCTTTGGCAGGGAAACGAGCAGTACTTC. It yields the protein CASSQSLLWQGNEQYF.

The chain joins TRBV6-6 to TRBJ2-7; 10 nucleotides line up with TRBD1. V was pared by 6 bases and J by 2 bases, with 7 bases of the junction left unmatched. The CDR3 runs to 15 residues. CDR1 and CDR2 (germline): MNHNY, SVGAGI (reference sequence). Here the CDR3 DNA reads TGTGCCAGCAGCTCACCCGACAGGGGGCCCTACGAGCAGTACTTC. Translated, it gives CASSSPDRGPYEQYF.

The rearrangement links TRBV19 to TRBJ2-7; 9 bases are a match to TRBD2. This CDR3 is built from 15 residues. In germline, CDR1 is LNHDA, CDR2 SQIVND (reference sequence). V trimming: 2 bases; J trimming: 5 bases; junction bases outside the gene matches: 7. Here the CDR3 DNA reads TGTGCCAGTAGTATAACCGGGACTAGCTTCGACGAGCAGTACTTC. Encoded protein: CASSITGTSFDEQYF.

This chain connects TRBV9 to TRBJ2-1; D tentatively reads TRBD1 or TRBD2 (5 bases each). CDR3 length equals 17 residues. CDR1 is SGDLS and CDR2 is YYNGEE in the germline V gene. The ends were cut back, 1 base at V and 4 bases at J, with 18 bases in the middle. The CDR3 region is CASSVYEGPGSYNEQFF. Here the CDR3 DNA reads TGTGCCAGCAGCGTATACGAGGGGCCGGGGTCATACAATGAGCAGTTCTTC.

The CDR3 DNA sequence: TGTGCCAGCAGTTATTCGTTAGGGCTTTCCGAGCAGTACTTC. It specifies CASSYSLGLSEQYF. The rearrangement links TRBV27 to TRBJ2-7; D gene unclear. V was pared by 4 bases and J by 6 bases, with 16 bases between. From germline, CDR1 is MNHEY and CDR2 SMNVEV (reference sequence). The CDR3 sequence is 14 residues long.

Worth noting for this clone: The sample has other DNA sequences that encode this CDR3 too. The CDR3 DNA follows: TGTGCCAGCGGCAGGAGCTCCTACGAGCAGTACTTC. It translates to CASGRSSYEQYF. The chain couples TRBV27 to TRBJ2-7; no reliable D call. The CDR3 is made up of 12 amino acids. Between the trimmed V and J ends, which lost 8 bases and 0 bases, there was a span of 8 bases. Per the germline V gene, CDR1 is MNHEY and CDR2 is SMNVEV (reference sequence).

The chain is built from TRBV27 and TRBJ2-1; 7 nucleotides line up with TRBD1. CDR3 length: 14 amino acids. V trimming: 7 bases; J trimming: 5 bases; junction bases outside the gene matches: 8. In germline, CDR1 is MNHEY, CDR2 SMNVEV (reference sequence). The chain's CDR3 is CASTWTGGHNEQFF. The CDR3, as DNA: TGTGCCAGCACATGGACAGGAGGACACAATGAGCAGTTCTTC.

The chain joins TRBV10-3 to TRBJ2-2, with 10 bases that match TRBD1. Germline assignment: CDR1 ENHRY and CDR2 SYGVKD. The trim removed 10 bases at V and 0 bases at J, leaving 5 bases unmatched. The CDR3 has 15 amino acids. CDR3 nucleotides: TGTGCCACCGGACAGGGGGTATCGAACACCGGGGAGCTGTTTTTT. It is translated as CATGQGVSNTGELFF.

The chain has TRBV9 and TRBJ1-1; tentative D call: TRBD1 (6 bases). The V and J ends lost 4 bases and 1 base respectively, with 8 bases between them. The CDR3 has 13 residues. Germline CDR1 and CDR2: SGDLS and YYNGEE. Here the CDR3 reads CASSPGANTEAFF. The CDR3 DNA is TGTGCCAGCAGCCCGGGGGCGAACACTGAAGCTTTCTTT.

This clone was seen just once. The chain combines TRBV2 with TRBJ2-7, with D perhaps given as TRBD1 or TRBD2 (6 bases each). Per germline, CDR1 SNHLY and CDR2 FYNNEI. The CDR3 consists of 15 residues. V was clipped by 6 bases and J by 4 bases, with 19 bases between them. The CDR3 DNA is TGTGCCAGCAGGAATAGGGGGGAAATACCTTACGAGCAGTACTTC. This translates into CASRNRGEIPYEQYF.

This chain joins TRBV9 and TRBJ2-5; D is perhaps TRBD1 (5 bases). CDR3 size: 15 residues. In germline, CDR1 is SGDLS, CDR2 YYNGEE. The V end was cut by 3 bases, the J end by 5 bases, with 17 bases between. The CDR3 region has the DNA TGTGCCAGCAGCGATCCGGTAGGGGCTCAGGAGACCCAGTACTTC. It codes for CASSDPVGAQETQYF.

As to this clone: The same CDR3 can be traced to other DNA sequences in this sample. The rearrangement links TRBV6-5 to TRBJ2-1; 11 nucleotides match TRBD2. CDR1 and CDR2 (germline): MNHEY, SVGAGI. The CDR3 is made up of 16 amino acids. The V and J ends lost 1 base and 7 bases, in that order; junction bases with no gene match: 6. Here the CDR3 reads CASSYLLAGGGNEQFF. The CDR3 bases are TGTGCCAGCAGTTACTTGCTAGCGGGAGGAGGGAATGAGCAGTTCTTC.

The V gene is TRBV7-6, the J gene TRBJ2-1, with D possibly matching TRBD2 (6 bases). Germline CDR1 is SGHVS and CDR2 is FNYEAQ. The V and J ends lost 1 base and 0 bases respectively, with 13 bases between them. This CDR3 comprises 17 residues. The CDR3 DNA reads as TGTGCCAGCAGCTTAGTTTTCGGGACTGGCTCCTACAATGAGCAGTTCTTC. As protein: CASSLVFGTGSYNEQFF. The full variable domain, in which reference TRBV7-6 and TRBJ2-1 provide the parts outside the CDR3, is GAGVSQSPRYKVTKRGQDVALRCDPISGHVSLYWYRQALGQGPEFLTYFNYEAQQDKSGLPNDRFSAERPEGSISTLTIQRTEQRDSAMYRCASSLVFGTGSYNEQFFGPGTRLTVL.

The chain carries TRBV28 and TRBJ1-2, with D hard to call. V lost 5 bases, J lost 4 bases, and 17 bases lay in between. Germline CDR1 and CDR2: MDHEN and SYDVKM. The CDR3 extends over 15 amino acids. In nucleotides, the CDR3 is TGTGCCAGCAGTGGCCGTACGGTGGGTGGCTATGGCTACACCTTC. Amino acid sequence: CASSGRTVGGYGYTF.

This sequence joins TRBV7-9 and TRBJ2-7, with TRBD2 matching over 9 bases. Germline lookup yields CDR1 SEHNR and CDR2 FQNEAQ (reference sequence). Trimming removed 4 bases from V and 5 bases from J; junction bases left unmatched: 12. The CDR3 runs 16 residues. CDR3 protein: CASSSLGGTSRHEQYF. The CDR3 DNA reads as TGTGCCAGCAGCTCCCTTGGCGGGACTAGCAGACACGAGCAGTACTTC.

The CDR3: CASSSPGEGNYEQYF. The CDR3 coding sequence is TGTGCCAGCAGCTCCCCCGGGGAGGGAAACTACGAGCAGTACTTC. The chain joins TRBV7-6 to TRBJ2-7; TRBD2 aligns across 7 bases. CDR1 and CDR2 (germline): SGHVS, FNYEAQ. The CDR3 sequence is 15 residues long. Unmatched junction bases numbered 9, after V lost 4 bases and J lost 3 bases.